The 24 T cell receptor beta chains presented below share a single source sample, sequenced in a study of blood T cell repertoires in COVID-19. Profiling relied on immunoSEQ multiplex PCR, and the TCRdb table lists in-frame clones only, not all of them. The sample lists 180,000 or so clones, roughly 76% seen once, with 8.6% in the top ten. The sequencing input was peripheral blood. The receptors derive from a woman in her fifties or sixties with active or convalescent COVID-19.

The chain carries TRBV7-9 and TRBJ1-3, with D hard to call. The germline CDR1 and CDR2 sequences are SEHNR and FQNEAQ (reference sequence). The CDR3 sequence is 12 residues long. V gave up 7 bases and J gave up 4 bases, with 8 bases separating them. The CDR3 region has the DNA TGTGCCAGCACCTACATAGGAAACACCATATATTTT. Its protein is CASTYIGNTIYF.

The chain couples TRBV6-5 to TRBJ1-2, with TRBD1 matching over 12 bases. From germline, CDR1 is MNHEY and CDR2 SVGAGI. This CDR3 contains 14 residues. J lost 5 bases, V lost 7 bases, and 5 bases had no gene match. DNA of the CDR3: TGTGCCAGCATCTGGGACAGGGGGCTTTATGGCTACACCTTC. Amino acids: CASIWDRGLYGYTF.

The J gene is TRBJ1-6, the V gene TRBV23-1; TRBD1 matches 7 bases. TRBV23-1 is an ORF for which the function is uncertain. The J segment lost 0 bases and the V segment lost 1 base, leaving 3 bases of the junction unmatched. The CDR3 is made up of 17 amino acids. The CDR3 loop is CASSQFRGSSYNSPLHF. The CDR3 nucleotides are TGCGCCAGCAGTCAATTCAGGGGGAGCTCCTATAATTCACCCCTCCACTTT.

This clone was observed once. This sequence joins TRBV7-9 and TRBJ2-1; D possibly corresponds to TRBD1 (6 bases). CDR1 and CDR2 (germline): SEHNR, FQNEAQ (reference sequence). The CDR3 sequence is 13 residues long. Trimming cost V 8 bases and J 8 bases, with 16 bases left between them. The CDR3 nucleotides are TGTGCCAGCGGGGACACAAACGTTGATGAGCAGTTCTTC. Translating it yields CASGDTNVDEQFF.

V is TRBV11-2 and J is TRBJ2-1; 7 positions match TRBD2. Germline assignment: CDR1 SGHAT and CDR2 FQNNGV. The CDR3 covers 14 residues. V lost 0 bases to trimming and J lost 9 bases; unmatched junction nucleotides: 5. The CDR3 sequence is CASSLDGRFSEQFF. CDR3 nucleotides: TGTGCCAGCAGCTTAGACGGGAGGTTTTCTGAGCAGTTCTTC.

The chain is built from TRBV11-2 and TRBJ1-2; D gene ambiguous. Trimming cost V 0 bases and J 7 bases, with 18 bases left between them. The CDR3 loop spans 16 amino acids. Germline assignment: CDR1 SGHAT and CDR2 FQNNGV. CDR3 DNA sequence: TGTGCCAGCAGCTTAGATTCTTCCGGGGAGTCGAGTGGCTACACCTTC. Translated, it gives CASSLDSSGESSGYTF.

V and J are TRBV14 and TRBJ1-1, with 7 bases aligning to TRBD1. Germline V gene sequence: CDR1 SGHDN, CDR2 FVKESK. The CDR3 contains 16 residues. After removal of 4 bases from V and 0 bases from J, the junction contained 8 bases not matched to a gene. The CDR3 loop is CASSPRQGLMNTEAFF. Here the CDR3 DNA reads TGTGCCAGCAGCCCCAGACAGGGCCTAATGAACACTGAAGCTTTCTTT.

In this sample, this clone turned up a few times. The V call is TRBV30, the J call TRBJ2-7; 7 bases are shared with TRBD1. CDR3 length: 11 amino acids. Trimming took 5 bases from V and 6 from J; bases not matched to a gene: 4. Germline V gives CDR1 GTSNPN, CDR2 SVGIG (reference sequence). CDR3 in DNA: TGTGCCTGGGACAGGGTAGGCGAGCAGTACTTC. Its translation is CAWDRVGEQYF.

V gene TRBV5-1 combines with J gene TRBJ2-1, with D possibly matching TRBD2 (5 bases). The CDR3 has 14 amino acids. In germline, CDR1 is SGHRS, CDR2 YFSETQ. V was cut by 4 bases and J by 5 bases, with 13 bases left in between. The chain's CDR3 is CASSRGGNNNEQFF. CDR3 DNA: TGCGCCAGCAGCCGAGGAGGAAACAACAATGAGCAGTTCTTC. Together with reference TRBV5-1 and TRBJ2-1, the CDR3 gives the full variable domain: KAGVTQTPRYLIKTRGQQVTLSCSPISGHRSVSWYQQTPGQGLQFLFEYFSETQRNKGNFPGRFSGRQFSNSRSEMNVSTLELGDSALYLCASSRGGNNNEQFFGPGTRLTVL.

V usage is TRBV3-1 (or the pseudogene TRBV3-2) and J usage is TRBJ2-2; D possibly corresponds to TRBD1 (6 bases). Trimming cost V 7 bases and J 1 base, with 13 bases left between them. CDR3 length equals 15 residues. CDR1 LGHDT and CDR2 YNNKEL come from the germline V gene (reference sequence). The DNA for the CDR3 is TGTGCCAGCAAAGTGGGGACATGGAACACCGGGGAGCTGTTTTTT. Its protein is CASKVGTWNTGELFF.

The rearrangement joins TRBV27 to TRBJ2-2; perhaps TRBD1 as D (5 bases). Germline CDR1 reads MNHEY; CDR2 reads SMNVEV (reference sequence). The CDR3 extends over 16 amino acids. V shed 3 bases and J shed 6 bases, with 17 bases lying between them. CDR3 residues: CASSLMGTEGAGELFF. The CDR3 coding sequence is TGTGCCAGCAGTTTGATGGGAACAGAAGGGGCCGGGGAGCTGTTTTTT.

The V gene is TRBV27, the J gene TRBJ2-3; tentatively, D is TRBD1 (5 bases). The germline V and J ends were trimmed by 9 bases and 2 bases, with 15 bases remaining between them. The CDR3 contains 14 residues. The V gene's germline CDR1 is MNHEY and CDR2 SMNVEV (reference sequence). The CDR3 loop is CASKTYGATDTQYF. CDR3 nucleotide sequence: TGTGCCAGTAAGACCTATGGGGCCACAGATACGCAGTATTTT.

This clone was seen a few times. The chain has TRBV7-2 and TRBJ2-2, with D perhaps matching TRBD2 (6 bases). The CDR3 has 15 amino acids. Germline values: CDR1 SGHTA, CDR2 FQGNSA. Trimming removed 7 bases at V and 0 bases at J, with 12 bases between. The CDR3: CASKGGNANTGELFF. In DNA, the CDR3 is TGTGCCAGCAAGGGCGGGAACGCGAACACCGGGGAGCTGTTTTTT.

This chain links TRBV7-9 with TRBJ2-5; a possible D gene is TRBD1 (6 bases). V was pared by 8 bases and J by 5 bases, with 12 bases between. Per the germline V gene, CDR1 is SEHNR and CDR2 is FQNEAQ (reference sequence). The CDR3 sequence is 12 residues long. The CDR3 protein is CASHRVGETQYF. The CDR3 DNA reads TGTGCCAGCCACAGGGTGGGGGAGACCCAGTACTTC. The entire variable domain, with the rest obtained from reference TRBV7-9 and TRBJ2-5, is as follows: DTGVSQNPRHKITKRGQNVTFRCDPISEHNRLYWYRQTLGQGPEFLTYFQNEAQLEKSRLLSDRFSAERPKGSFSTLEIQRTEQGDSAMYLCASHRVGETQYFGPGTRLLVL.

The genes are TRBV30 and TRBJ2-7; D call uncertain. Trimming shortened V by 0 bases and J by 0 bases, and 9 bases separated the two germline ends. The CDR3 contains 14 residues. CDR1 and CDR2 (germline): GTSNPN, SVGIG (reference sequence). CDR3 region: CAWSVDNRSYEQYF. In nucleotides, the CDR3 is TGTGCCTGGAGTGTTGACAACCGCTCCTACGAGCAGTACTTC.

This clone occurred once. The rearrangement joins TRBV7-8 to TRBJ1-6; 7 nucleotides agree with TRBD1. The trim removed 2 bases at V and 7 bases at J, leaving 5 bases unmatched. This CDR3 contains 15 residues. Germline V gene lookup returns CDR1 SGHVS and CDR2 FQNEAQ. The chain's CDR3 is CASSLLVRGNSPLHF. CDR3 DNA: TGTGCCAGCAGCTTACTGGTCAGGGGGAATTCACCCCTCCACTTT.

V gene TRBV11-2 combines with J gene TRBJ2-3; possibly TRBD1 for D (6 bases). Trimming left V 1 base short and J 6 bases short, with 8 bases between. The length of the CDR3 is 13 residues. Germline V lookup: CDR1 SGHAT, CDR2 FQNNGV. This CDR3 is CASSLAGVDTQYF. The CDR3, as DNA: TGTGCCAGCAGCTTAGCAGGGGTGGATACGCAGTATTTT.

The genes are TRBV5-4 and TRBJ2-3, with TRBD2 identical over 10 bases. CDR1 is SGHNT, CDR2 YYREEE, per germline (reference sequence). With 4 bases clipped from V and 0 bases from J, the junction kept 8 bases outside the gene matches. The CDR3 runs to 17 residues. CDR3 nucleotides: TGTGCCAGCAGCGACCGAGAGCGGGGGGGTAGCACAGATACGCAGTATTTT. Protein product: CASSDRERGGSTDTQYF.

CDR3 region: CASSARGGIETQYF. For the CDR3, the DNA is TGTGCCAGCAGTGCCCGGGGGGGGATAGAGACCCAGTACTTC. V gene TRBV2 combines with J gene TRBJ2-5; 8 nucleotides align to TRBD2. With 4 bases clipped from V and 4 bases from J, the junction kept 5 bases outside the gene matches. Looked up from germline, CDR1 is SNHLY and CDR2 is FYNNEI. The CDR3 loop spans 14 amino acids. Looking up the rest from reference TRBV2 and TRBJ2-5 gives the full variable domain: EPEVTQTPSHQVTQMGQEVILRCVPISNHLYFYWYRQILGQKVEFLVSFYNNEISEKSEIFDDQFSVERPDGSNFTLKIRSTKLEDSAMYFCASSARGGIETQYFGPGTRLLVL.

This chain uses TRBV15 with TRBJ1-1; TRBD1 matches 8 bases. Germline V gene data show CDR1 as LNHNV and CDR2 as YYDKDF (reference sequence). The CDR3 is 18 residues long. V lost 1 base and J lost 5; bases outside the gene matches: 15. CDR3 in amino acids: CATSRAWGVRGRRTEAFF. The CDR3 DNA is TGTGCCACCAGCAGAGCCTGGGGGGTCAGGGGGCGCCGTACTGAAGCTTTCTTT.

The chain links TRBV29-1 to TRBJ1-4; D might be TRBD1 (5 bases). This CDR3 is built from 13 residues. Germline V gives CDR1 SQVTM, CDR2 ANQGSEA. The ends were cut back, 7 bases at V and 6 bases at J, with 15 bases in the middle. CDR3 sequence (DNA): TGCAGCGCTGGGGGTAGGGAGGATGAAAAACTGTTTTTT. As protein: CSAGGREDEKLFF.

This clone is a singleton in its sample. The CDR3 ends on some other residue instead of the conserved phenylalanine or tryptophan, so this is likely a read error. Because the CDR3's place on the DNA is in doubt, the DNA is left out and the CDR3 is given as listed by TCRdb. This chain uses TRBV6-2 or TRBV6-3 with TRBJ1-6. Germline loops: CDR1 MNHEY, CDR2 SVGEGT. The CDR3 extends over 15 residues, inclusive of both ends. Here the CDR3 reads CASSSSPQRDSPLHL.

The rearrangement joins TRBV6-1 to TRBJ1-2, with D possibly being TRBD1 (6 bases). V lost 3 bases and J lost 4, with 12 bases in between. CDR3 length equals 14 residues. Germline loops: CDR1 MNHNS, CDR2 SASEGT. CDR3: CASSDAGVSYGYTF. The CDR3 region has the DNA TGTGCCAGCAGTGACGCAGGGGTTTCCTATGGCTACACCTTC.

This clone has a single count. The chain combines TRBV7-2 with TRBJ2-1, with 10 bases that match TRBD2. There are 15 residues in the CDR3. Germline V gene data show CDR1 as SGHTA and CDR2 as FQGNSA. With 4 bases clipped from V and 4 bases from J, the junction kept 4 bases outside the gene matches. CDR3 residues: CASSSPGLAYNEQFF. As DNA, the CDR3 is TGTGCCAGCAGCTCGCCGGGACTAGCGTACAATGAGCAGTTCTTC.